The clone carrying this T cell receptor (beta chain) was recorded many times. Its specificity is unknown. The library targeted TCRbeta and was prepared with unique molecular identifiers. TCRdb re-derived calls from the PCR reads in MiXCR, one entry per CDR3 protein. The sample yields around 300,000 distinct CDR3 sequences, 9.5% to 13% seen once. This sample was taken from a study of T-cell reconstitution after alpha-beta-depleted transplantation in children. Whole-study results and caveats: By about two months after transplant, alpha-beta T cells reportedly arose from several hundred graft clones that had expanded.

Germline CDR1 reads LGHNA; CDR2 reads YNFKEQ. The V and J ends lost 1 base and 2 bases respectively, with 15 bases between them. The CDR3 totals 16 residues. The sequence derives from a male patient between 2 and 15 years old who had a stem cell transplant for chronic granulomatous disease, so the T cells may come from the graft donor. Material: peripheral blood, obtained 180 days after TCRalphabeta/CD19-depleted stem cell transplant. The genes are TRBV4-2 and TRBJ2-7; D is tentatively TRBD1 or TRBD2 (5 bases each). In DNA, the CDR3 is TGTGCCAGCAGCCAAGGGATGGGGGTAGGTGCCTACGAGCAGTACTTC. Its translation: CASSQGMGVGAYEQYF.